This T cell receptor beta chain emerged from a study of CD8 T cells in Susac syndrome. In the study overall: The Susac syndrome patients that were sequenced included 5 or 6 with active disease and under 10 in remission. When their blood was taken, the Susac syndrome patients had either not yet had any therapy, were taking corticosteroids, or were taking intravenous immunoglobulin alone. Study-wide results and limits: The CD4+ T cell repertoires from Susac syndrome exhibited no clonal expansion.

As for this clonotype: As yet, its antigen is unknown.

Random hexamers were used to reverse transcribe roughly 0.5 to 1 ug of RNA. TCRdb reanalysed the immunoSEQ multiplex PCR reads using MiXCR and keeps one entry per CDR3 protein. The profile shows hundreds of thousands of distinct CDR3 sequences, 90% to 96% of them singletons. The TEMRA cells underwent FACS enrichment, while the CD8+ and CD4+ T cells underwent negative isolation. Source material: CD4+ T cells from PBMCs. The clonotype comes from a human donor with Susac syndrome.

The CDR3 loop is CAWSVGGTAGEQYF. Here the CDR3 DNA reads TGTGCCTGGAGTGTAGGGGGTACTGCGGGCGAGCAGTACTTC. This chain uses TRBV30 with TRBJ2-7, with D tentatively TRBD1 (6 bases). The CDR3 has 14 residues. Trimming stripped 0 bases from V and 6 bases from J, with 15 bases between. The germline V gene has CDR1 GTSNPN and CDR2 SVGIG (reference sequence). Full variable domain (rest looked up from reference TRBV30 and TRBJ2-7): SQTIHQWPATLVQPVGSPLSLECTVEGTSNPNLYWYRQAAGRGLQLLFYSVGIGQISSEVPQNLSASRPQDRQFILSSKKLLLSDSGFYLCAWSVGGTAGEQYFGPGTRLTVT.